Listed here are 2 T cell receptor beta chains from one sample, sequenced in a study of technical replicates of blood from a handful of donors. TCRdb keeps only in-frame clones here, not all; method: immunoSEQ multiplex PCR. The table has around 76,000 clones, 95% to 98% seen once. Material for sequencing was T cells isolated from PBMCs. These receptors originate from a human donor in good health.

The chain has TRBV6-5 and TRBJ2-1; 7 positions agree with TRBD2. Trimming removed 6 bases from V and 6 bases from J; junction bases left unmatched: 5. The CDR3 spans 13 residues. Per germline, CDR1 MNHEY and CDR2 SVGAGI. The CDR3 reads CASRLAIFNEQFF. For the CDR3, the DNA is TGTGCCAGCAGACTAGCGATTTTCAATGAGCAGTTCTTC.

This clone came up once. The V gene is TRBV6-5, the J gene TRBJ1-1; D possibly corresponds to TRBD1 (5 bases). Looked up from germline, CDR1 is MNHEY and CDR2 is SVGAGI. The CDR3 length is 14 residues. Trimming cost V 3 bases and J 5 bases, with 13 bases left between them. The CDR3 sequence: CASSYSGGITEAFF. In DNA form, the CDR3 reads TGTGCCAGCAGTTATTCTGGGGGGATAACTGAAGCTTTCTTT.